The present entry profiles one TCR beta chain with its context. The data are from a study of shared T cell receptors in the human thymus. The protocol was immunoSEQ multiplex PCR, while the TCRdb copy is restricted to in-frame clones and leaves out a portion. The sample gives approximately 660,000 clones, approximately 87% of which show up once; approximately 0.011% is in the top ten. Germline V gives CDR1 SSHAT, CDR2 FNYEAQ (reference sequence). The length of the CDR3 is 13 residues. These records were also assigned to another study, of human thymus T cells. That paper states: Biased V and J segment usage appeared in thymus and peripheral blood. Thymic TCR repertoires of unrelated people reportedly overlapped highly.

This rearrangement joins TRBV7-7 to TRBJ2-2; D is perhaps TRBD2 (6 bases). This receptor was taken from a boy younger than two with a congenital heart defect. The material sequenced was thymocytes. CDR3 sequence: CASGYIPTGELFF. In DNA form, the CDR3 reads TGTGCTAGCGGCTATATCCCCACCGGGGAGCTGTTTTTT.